Detailed here is one TCR beta chain. Its target is unknown. V dropped 5 bases and J dropped 5; count of bases not matched to a gene: 9. The CDR3 spans 16 residues. Germline V gives CDR1 WNHNN, CDR2 SYGVQD (reference sequence). This sample was taken from a study of T-cell memory formation after mild COVID-19. For the study at large: TCR clusters showed largely donor specificity.

Study-wide results and limits: Researchers found some responding clones in pre-infection memory, a sign that cross-reactive memory joined.

Using constant-segment primers, 5'RACE produced TCR alpha and TCR beta cDNA libraries carrying sample barcodes and UMIs. TCRdb re-called the 5' RACE reads with MiXCR, one entry per CDR3 protein. This sample yields a few hundred thousand distinct CDR3 sequences, of which 13% to 15% are seen a single time; 21% belongs to the top ten. The chain employs TRBV10-1 and TRBJ2-3; 11 bases fit TRBD2. The clonotype originates from a man younger than 30 who had mild COVID-19 (a few samples of this study predate the infection). Cell type and time point are not known. Sequenced material: PBMCs or a T cell subset sorted from them (not recorded which). The CDR3 protein is CASSLRLAGKGDTQYF. CDR3 in DNA: TGCGCCAGCAGTCTTAGACTAGCGGGGAAAGGAGATACGCAGTATTTT.